This T cell receptor (beta chain) was recorded in a study of blood T cell repertoires in COVID-19. The CDR3 sequence is 15 residues long. Deletions cut 11 bases from V and 0 bases from J, with 18 bases between. The germline V gene encodes CDR1 KGHDR and CDR2 SFDVKD. Methods used by the authors: Reference gene primer amplification in the assay estimated nucleated cell counts. Method: immunoSEQ multiplex PCR; TCRdb's copy keeps in-frame clones and lacks some. V and J calls and clone size are given by that table; D and trimming were obtained from the DNA. The sample has nearly 200,000 clones; around 89% are singletons.

V gene TRBV24-1 combines with J gene TRBJ1-2; possible D gene TRBD1, 5 bases. Sample: PBMCs or T cells enriched from blood (not recorded which). The source is a woman aged 18-30 years who had recovered from COVID-19. The CDR3: CANQGAEGANYGYTF. In DNA, the CDR3 is TGTGCCAACCAAGGGGCGGAGGGAGCTAACTATGGCTACACCTTC.